This T cell receptor beta chain is from a study of OX40 agonist ivuxolimab in advanced cancers. V was clipped by 5 bases and J by 4 bases; unmatched bases: 7. This CDR3 contains 15 residues. Looked up from germline, CDR1 is SGHVS and CDR2 is FNYEAQ. Autoimmune disease history or systemic immunosuppression led to patient exclusion. Drawing of blood for sampling happened at baseline, at cycle 4 day 1, and at cycle 7 day 1. Here immunoSEQ multiplex PCR was the method, and the copy in TCRdb shows in-frame clones only, minus some. Of about 62,000 clones in the sample, over 75% are singletons; the top ten hold about 5.5%.

Material: CD4+ or CD8+ T cells sorted from blood, obtained in a trial of the OX40 agonist ivuxolimab. The chain couples TRBV7-6 to TRBJ2-1; 8 bases align to TRBD1. The source is an adult with an advanced solid tumor such as melanoma, head and neck, liver or kidney cancer. This CDR3 reads CASSPGGVEYNEQFF. CDR3 nucleotide sequence: TGTGCCAGCAGCCCAGGGGGCGTCGAATACAATGAGCAGTTCTTC. Combining the CDR3 with reference TRBV7-6 and TRBJ2-1 gives the whole variable domain GAGVSQSPRYKVTKRGQDVALRCDPISGHVSLYWYRQALGQGPEFLTYFNYEAQQDKSGLPNDRFSAERPEGSISTLTIQRTEQRDSAMYRCASSPGGVEYNEQFFGPGTRLTVL.